These 25 T cell receptor beta chains came from one sample sequenced in a study of T cells in Graves' hyperthyroidism and ophthalmopathy. Amplified TCR beta CDR3 regions derived from RNA transcripts. An initial round of RT-PCR targeting the TCR CDR3 relied on the HTBI primer set. MiXCR was run by TCRdb on the multiplex PCR reads, yielding one entry per CDR3 protein. Of around 440,000 distinct CDR3 sequences listed, around a sixth are singletons. Input material: blood. These receptors were taken from a woman aged 18-29 years with Graves' hyperthyroidism.

This clonotype was observed a handful of times. The gene calls are TRBV3-1 and TRBJ2-4; the D is unclear. Trimming took off 4 bases at V and 8 bases at J, with 12 bases between the two ends. The CDR3 length is 13 residues. Germline values: CDR1 LGHDT, CDR2 YNNKEL (reference sequence). CDR3 sequence (DNA): TGTGCCAGCAGCCCTGGATGGGTGGACATTCAGTACTTC. This encodes CASSPGWVDIQYF.

This chain uses TRBV6-1 with TRBJ1-2; unclear D gene. V dropped 3 bases and J dropped 5 bases, with 4 bases sitting between them. Germline V gene sequence: CDR1 MNHNS, CDR2 SASEGT. This CDR3 contains 11 residues. The chain's CDR3 is CASSDWYGYTF. CDR3 nucleotides: TGTGCCAGCAGTGACTGGTATGGCTACACCTTC.

This clonotype was counted ten times or more. This chain connects TRBV20-1 to TRBJ1-1, with TRBD1 identical over 7 bases. The CDR3 loop spans 12 amino acids. The V segment lost 5 bases and the J segment 3 bases; nucleotides outside the gene matches: 3. Germline-derived CDR1 and CDR2 are DFQATT and SNEGSKA (reference sequence). CDR3 sequence: CSAAGGDTEAFF. The CDR3 DNA follows: TGCAGTGCTGCAGGGGGGGACACTGAAGCTTTCTTT.

The chain joins TRBV20-1 to TRBJ2-7; tentatively, D is TRBD2 (5 bases). Germline V CDR1 and CDR2: DFQATT, SNEGSKA (reference sequence). Trimming shortened V by 6 bases and J by 3 bases, and 15 bases separated the two germline ends. CDR3 length: 13 residues. The CDR3 DNA is TGCAGTGCCCGACCCGGGAACCACTACGAGCAGTACTTC. It specifies CSARPGNHYEQYF.

This clonotype has at least ten counts. The chain joins TRBV11-3 to TRBJ2-2; 9 bases are shared with TRBD1. CDR3 length equals 15 residues. Germline V gene sequence: CDR1 SGHNT, CDR2 YENEEA. J lost 3 bases, V lost 5 bases, and 4 bases had no gene match. This CDR3 reads CASSPQGADTGELFF. CDR3 sequence (DNA): TGTGCCAGCAGCCCACAGGGGGCGGACACCGGGGAGCTGTTTTTT.

This clonotype was counted at least ten times. V usage is TRBV2 and J usage is TRBJ2-3; D might be TRBD2 (6 bases). This CDR3 contains 16 residues. V shed 6 bases and J shed 4 bases, with 20 bases lying between them. Germline CDR1 and CDR2: SNHLY and FYNNEI. The CDR3 nucleotides read TGTGCCAGCAGCCTAGGGATCGGGGGTCGGGCAGATACGCAGTATTTT. It is translated as CASSLGIGGRADTQYF.

This chain connects TRBV10-2 to TRBJ2-1; 9 bases match TRBD2. This CDR3 has 22 amino acids. CDR1 and CDR2 (germline): WSHSY, SAAADI. The trim removed 3 bases at V and 1 base at J, leaving 22 bases unmatched. The CDR3 region has the DNA TGCGCCAGCAGTGACATACCCACCCAGGCGAGCGGGAGGATGGGGTCCTACAATGAGCAGTTCTTC. It translates to CASSDIPTQASGRMGSYNEQFF.

The chain joins TRBV6-2 or TRBV6-3 to TRBJ2-3, with TRBD2 matching 8 bases. V dropped 8 bases and J dropped 4; count of bases not matched to a gene: 8. CDR1 and CDR2 (germline): MNHEY, SVGEGT. This CDR3 is 14 amino acids long. CDR3 sequence: CASSMTSVSDTQYF. DNA for the CDR3: TGTGCCAGCTCGATGACTAGCGTGTCAGATACGCAGTATTTT.

The CDR3 protein is CATSEGDRGHQPQHF. The CDR3 DNA follows: TGTGCCACCAGTGAGGGGGACAGGGGGCATCAGCCCCAGCATTTT. The chain links TRBV24-1 to TRBJ1-5, with 12 positions matching TRBD1. V lost 4 bases to trimming and J lost 5 bases; unmatched junction nucleotides: 2. Germline assignment: CDR1 KGHDR and CDR2 SFDVKD. This CDR3 contains 15 residues.

This clonotype was counted many times. The chain uses TRBV27 and TRBJ1-1; D might be TRBD1 (5 bases). Germline V lookup: CDR1 MNHEY, CDR2 SMNVEV (reference sequence). Trimming pared 2 bases from V and 4 bases from J, leaving 11 bases between. The CDR3 totals 14 residues. The CDR3 spells CASSLQDKGTEAFF. The DNA for the CDR3 is TGTGCCAGCAGTTTACAGGACAAGGGCACTGAAGCTTTCTTT.

V and J are TRBV29-1 and TRBJ2-3, with D uncertain. The J call is doubtful: the DNA matches TRBJ1-5 better. The CDR3 sequence is 17 residues long. Germline lookup yields CDR1 SQVTM and CDR2 ANQGSEA. CDR3: CSVFLREAGGPVDTQHF. CDR3 in DNA: TGCAGCGTTTTCCTTCGCGAAGCGGGAGGGCCAGTGGATACGCAGCATTTT.

This clonotype was picked up many times. The chain combines TRBV11-1 with TRBJ2-7; perhaps TRBD1 as D (6 bases). Trimming removed 1 base at V and 7 bases at J, with 17 bases between. CDR3 length equals 15 residues. Germline V gene lookup returns CDR1 SGHAT and CDR2 FQDESV (reference sequence). Here the CDR3 reads CASSLEGETLWEQYF. CDR3 DNA sequence: TGTGCCAGCAGCTTAGAGGGGGAGACCCTATGGGAGCAGTACTTC.

The rearrangement uses TRBV4-1 and TRBJ2-5; possible D gene TRBD2, 6 bases. The CDR3 length is 11 residues. The germline V gene has CDR1 MGHRA and CDR2 YSYEKL. Trimming shortened V by 8 bases and J by 5 bases, and 9 bases separated the two germline ends. As DNA, the CDR3 is TGCGCCAGCGGGACTCTCGAGACCCAGTACTTC. Amino acid sequence: CASGTLETQYF.

This clonotype was recorded once. A read error is possible here, since a much larger clone lies one base away. The conserved final phenylalanine or tryptophan is absent from the CDR3, which likely points to a read error. CDR3 coding DNA: TGCGCCAGCAGCTTGGAAGTGGGTAGCCCCACTTCAGGGGCCTACGAGCAGTACTCC. This encodes CASSLEVGSPTSGAYEQYS. The chain links TRBV5-1 to TRBJ2-7, with a weak D call TRBD1 (6 bases). CDR3 size: 19 residues. V gave up 0 bases and J gave up 2 bases, with 24 bases separating them. Germline assignment: CDR1 SGHRS and CDR2 YFSETQ.

This clonotype has at least ten counts. The chain has TRBV7-2 and TRBJ2-7; 13 bases agree with TRBD2. V was clipped by 0 bases and J by 3 bases; unmatched bases: 2. There are 16 residues in the CDR3. Germline loops: CDR1 SGHTA, CDR2 FQGNSA. CDR3 sequence reads: CASSLATSGGVYEQYF. For the CDR3, the DNA is TGTGCCAGCAGCTTAGCAACTAGCGGGGGGGTCTACGAGCAGTACTTC.

In its sample, this clonotype was seen many times. The chain recombines TRBV6-1 with TRBJ2-1, with TRBD2 matching 8 bases. Trimming at V came to 5 bases and at J to 8 bases, leaving 8 bases not matched to a gene. The CDR3 is 14 residues long. CDR1 is MNHNS, CDR2 SASEGT, per germline. CDR3 DNA: TGTGCCAGCAGTAGCGGGGGCATAAACGATGAGCAGTTCTTC. Residues: CASSSGGINDEQFF.

The table lists this clonotype with many counts. V and J are TRBV19 and TRBJ2-3, with D perhaps assigned TRBD1 or TRBD2 (5 bases each). The ends were cut back, 8 bases at V and 0 bases at J, with 6 bases in the middle. Germline V CDR1 and CDR2: LNHDA, SQIVND (reference sequence). The CDR3 is 12 amino acids. CDR3 sequence (DNA): TGTGCCAGTGAGGGGAGCACAGATACGCAGTATTTT. Protein product: CASEGSTDTQYF.

In the case of this clonotype: A read error may be the cause here, since a much bigger clone is one base away. CDR3 sequence reads: CAGSLFPGTGELFF. In DNA form, the CDR3 reads TGTGCCGGCAGCTTATTTCCGGGTACCGGGGAGCTGTTTTTT. The chain couples TRBV11-3 to TRBJ2-2; D remains ambiguous. The CDR3 consists of 14 residues. The V gene's germline CDR1 is SGHNT and CDR2 YENEEA.

This clonotype was detected many times. The V call is TRBV28, the J call TRBJ2-5; D is unclear. Trimming cost V 4 bases and J 5 bases, with 11 bases left between them. The CDR3 extends over 13 amino acids. From germline, CDR1 is MDHEN and CDR2 SYDVKM. The CDR3 DNA sequence: TGTGCCAGCAGTTCCGAAGAGTGGGAGACCCAGTACTTC. Protein sequence: CASSSEEWETQYF.

This clonotype was counted between two and nine times. This chain uses TRBV5-4 with TRBJ1-2; TRBD1 agrees at 12 bases. Germline loops: CDR1 SGHNT, CDR2 YYREEE (reference sequence). V shed 4 bases, J shed 4 bases, and the junction held 5 bases outside the gene matches. The CDR3 contains 15 residues. DNA for the CDR3: TGTGCCAGCAGCCAGGGACAGGGGGCGTTCTATGGCTACACCTTC. Translation gives CASSQGQGAFYGYTF.

This clonotype was counted only a few times. The chain carries TRBV9 and TRBJ2-7; TRBD2 matches 10 bases. Trimming cost V 0 bases and J 2 bases; bases outside gene matches: 5. Germline CDR1 reads SGDLS; CDR2 reads YYNGEE. This CDR3 spans 16 amino acids. CDR3 DNA sequence: TGTGCCAGCAGCGTAGGGCCTAGCGGGAGCCCCTACGAGCAGTACTTC. This codes for CASSVGPSGSPYEQYF. The entire variable domain, with the rest obtained from reference TRBV9 and TRBJ2-7, is as follows: DSGVTQTPKHLITATGQRVTLRCSPRSGDLSVYWYQQSLDQGLQFLIQYYNGEERAKGNILERFSAQQFPDLHSELNLSSLELGDSALYFCASSVGPSGSPYEQYFGPGTRLTVT.

This clonotype came up a few times. The chain recombines TRBV7-9 with TRBJ2-2, with 9 positions matching TRBD2. V gave up 5 bases and J gave up 4 bases; unmatched junction bases: 11. There are 17 residues in the CDR3. The germline V gene has CDR1 SEHNR and CDR2 FQNEAQ (reference sequence). The CDR3 region has the DNA TGTGCCAGCAGCACTAACGCGGGACTAGCTGCCACCGGGGAGCTGTTTTTT. Translation: CASSTNAGLAATGELFF.

Many counts were recorded for this clonotype. The rearrangement uses TRBV4-3 and TRBJ1-2, with D unclear. Trimming took 4 bases from V and 0 from J, leaving 9 bases between them. CDR3 length: 14 residues. Per the germline V gene, CDR1 is LGHNA and CDR2 is YSLEER. As DNA, the CDR3 is TGCGCCAGCAGCCCGCAACCAGCTAACTATGGCTACACCTTC. This translates into CASSPQPANYGYTF.

This clonotype was seen many times. V and J are TRBV28 and TRBJ2-6; D is unresolved. Germline V gene data show CDR1 as MDHEN and CDR2 as SYDVKM. The CDR3 is made up of 15 amino acids. V was clipped by 7 bases and J by 0 bases, with 10 bases between them. The CDR3 reads CASTSPASGANVLTF. The CDR3, as DNA: TGTGCCAGCACCTCCCCTGCCTCTGGGGCCAACGTCCTGACTTTC.

The chain joins TRBV5-1 to TRBJ2-2; 7 bases line up with TRBD2. Trimming removed 7 bases from V and 2 bases from J; junction bases left unmatched: 5. The germline gives CDR1 SGHRS, CDR2 YFSETQ. CDR3 length equals 14 residues. The CDR3 nucleotides read TGCGCCAGCGATGCGGGACTAAACACCGGGGAGCTGTTTTTT. This translates into CASDAGLNTGELFF.